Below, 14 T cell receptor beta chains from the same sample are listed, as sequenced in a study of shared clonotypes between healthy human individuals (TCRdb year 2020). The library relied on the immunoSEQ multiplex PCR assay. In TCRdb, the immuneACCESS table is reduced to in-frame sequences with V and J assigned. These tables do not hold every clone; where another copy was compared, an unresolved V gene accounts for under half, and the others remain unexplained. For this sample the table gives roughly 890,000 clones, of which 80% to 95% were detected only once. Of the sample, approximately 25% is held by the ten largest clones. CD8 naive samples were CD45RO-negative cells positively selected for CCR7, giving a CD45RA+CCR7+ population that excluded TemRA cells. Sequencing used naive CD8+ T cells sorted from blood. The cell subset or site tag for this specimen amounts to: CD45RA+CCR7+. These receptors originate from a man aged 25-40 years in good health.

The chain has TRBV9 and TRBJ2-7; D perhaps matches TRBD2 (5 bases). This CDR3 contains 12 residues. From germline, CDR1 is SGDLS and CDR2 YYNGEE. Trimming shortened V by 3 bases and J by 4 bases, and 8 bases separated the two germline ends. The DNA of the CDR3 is TGTGCCAGCAGCGCTACGGGGTACGAGCAGTACTTC. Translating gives CASSATGYEQYF.

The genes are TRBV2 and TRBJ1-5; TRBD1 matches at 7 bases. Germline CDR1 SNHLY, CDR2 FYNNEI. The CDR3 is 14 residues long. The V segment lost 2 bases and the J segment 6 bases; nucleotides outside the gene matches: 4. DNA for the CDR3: TGTGCCAGCAGTGAAACAGGGGTTCCTCAGCCCCAGCATTTT. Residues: CASSETGVPQPQHF.

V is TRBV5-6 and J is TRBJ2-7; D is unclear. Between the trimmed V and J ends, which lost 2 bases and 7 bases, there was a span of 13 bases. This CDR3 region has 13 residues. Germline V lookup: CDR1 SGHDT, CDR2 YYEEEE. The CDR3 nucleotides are TGTGCCAGCAGCTTAACAGATTTGGGAGAGCAGTACTTC. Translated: CASSLTDLGEQYF.

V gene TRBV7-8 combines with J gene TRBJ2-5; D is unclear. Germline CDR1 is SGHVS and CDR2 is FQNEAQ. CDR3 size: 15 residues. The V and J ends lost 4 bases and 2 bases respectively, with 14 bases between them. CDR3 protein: CASSSIVTAQETQYF. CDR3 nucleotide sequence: TGTGCCAGCAGCTCCATCGTTACAGCTCAAGAGACCCAGTACTTC.

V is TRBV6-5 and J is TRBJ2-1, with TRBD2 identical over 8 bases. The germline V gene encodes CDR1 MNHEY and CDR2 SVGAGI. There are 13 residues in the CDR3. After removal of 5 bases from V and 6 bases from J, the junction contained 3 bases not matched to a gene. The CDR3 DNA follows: TGTGCCAGCAGTCTCGGGACTAGCAATGAGCAGTTCTTC. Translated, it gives CASSLGTSNEQFF.

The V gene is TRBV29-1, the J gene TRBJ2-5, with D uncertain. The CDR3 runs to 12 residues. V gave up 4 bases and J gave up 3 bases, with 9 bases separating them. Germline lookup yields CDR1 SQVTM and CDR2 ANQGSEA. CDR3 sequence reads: CSVGRVEETQYF. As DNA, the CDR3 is TGCAGCGTTGGACGGGTAGAAGAGACCCAGTACTTC.

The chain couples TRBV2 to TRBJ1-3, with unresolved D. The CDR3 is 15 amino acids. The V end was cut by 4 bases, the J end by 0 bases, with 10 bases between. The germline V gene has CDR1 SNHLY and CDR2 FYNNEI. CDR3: CASSVATNSGNTIYF. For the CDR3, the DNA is TGTGCCAGCAGTGTGGCGACAAACTCTGGAAACACCATATATTTT.

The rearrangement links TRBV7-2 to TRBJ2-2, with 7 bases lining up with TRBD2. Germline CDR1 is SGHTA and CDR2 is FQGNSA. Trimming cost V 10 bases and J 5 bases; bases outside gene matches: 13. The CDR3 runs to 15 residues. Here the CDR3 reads CANNPGLGGTGELFF. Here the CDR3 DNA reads TGTGCCAACAACCCGGGCCTGGGAGGGACCGGGGAGCTGTTTTTT.

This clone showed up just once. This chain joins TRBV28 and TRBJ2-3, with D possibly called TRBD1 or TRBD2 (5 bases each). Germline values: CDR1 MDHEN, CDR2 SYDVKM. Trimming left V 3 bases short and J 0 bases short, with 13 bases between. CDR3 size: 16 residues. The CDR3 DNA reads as TGTGCCAGCAGTTTGGGGGTCTCCTCTAGCACAGATACGCAGTATTTT. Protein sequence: CASSLGVSSSTDTQYF.

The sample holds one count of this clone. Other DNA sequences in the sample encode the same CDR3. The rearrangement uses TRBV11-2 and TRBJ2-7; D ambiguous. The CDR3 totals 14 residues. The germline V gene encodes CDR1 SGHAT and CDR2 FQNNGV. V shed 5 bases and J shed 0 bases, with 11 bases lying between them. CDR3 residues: CASSLARSSYEQYF. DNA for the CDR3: TGTGCCAGCAGCCTTGCCAGAAGCTCCTACGAGCAGTACTTC.

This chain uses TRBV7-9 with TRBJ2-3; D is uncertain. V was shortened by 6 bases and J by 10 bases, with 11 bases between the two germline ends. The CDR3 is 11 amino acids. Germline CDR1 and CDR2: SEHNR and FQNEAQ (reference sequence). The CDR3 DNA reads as TGTGCCAGCAGTTATACGGAGTCGCAGTATTTT. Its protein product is CASSYTESQYF.

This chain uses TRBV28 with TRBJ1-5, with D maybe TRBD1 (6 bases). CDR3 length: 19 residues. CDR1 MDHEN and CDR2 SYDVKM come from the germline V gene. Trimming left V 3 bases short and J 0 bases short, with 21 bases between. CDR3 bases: TGTGCCAGCAGTTTTCGGCAGACAGGCGGATCCCTTAGCAATCAGCCCCAGCATTTT. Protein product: CASSFRQTGGSLSNQPQHF.

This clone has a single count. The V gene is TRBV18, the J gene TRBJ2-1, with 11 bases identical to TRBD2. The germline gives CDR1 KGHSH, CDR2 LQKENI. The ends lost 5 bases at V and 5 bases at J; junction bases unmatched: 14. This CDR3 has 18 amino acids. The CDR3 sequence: CASSKLAGGPRGDNEQFF. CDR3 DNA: TGTGCCAGCTCAAAATTAGCGGGAGGGCCTAGAGGGGACAATGAGCAGTTCTTC.

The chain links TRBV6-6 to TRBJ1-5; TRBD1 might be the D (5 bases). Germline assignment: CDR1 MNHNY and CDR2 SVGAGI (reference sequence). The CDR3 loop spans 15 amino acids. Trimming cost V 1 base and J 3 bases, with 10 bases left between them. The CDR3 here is CASSYLGGDNQPQHF. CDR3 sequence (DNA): TGTGCCAGCAGTTACTTGGGGGGTGACAATCAGCCCCAGCATTTT.